Each of the 28 T cell receptor beta chains below was sequenced from the same sample in a study of T cell responses to AZD1222 COVID-19 vaccine. The repertoire was sequenced with immunoSEQ multiplex PCR; TCRdb's copy has only in-frame clones and lacks some. The table records about 110,000 clones, around 95% of them present only once. The sequencing here drew on peripheral blood, taken on day 0 of AZD1222 vaccination. These receptors all stem from an adult in good health.

This chain connects TRBV6-5 to TRBJ2-3, with D perhaps matching TRBD1 or TRBD2 (6 bases each). CDR1 is MNHEY, CDR2 SVGAGI, per germline. This CDR3 spans 14 amino acids. V dropped 8 bases and J dropped 5 bases, with 17 bases sitting between them. The CDR3 region is CASGPGGGRDTQYF. The CDR3 DNA follows: TGTGCCAGCGGACCCGGTGGGGGGCGAGATACGCAGTATTTT.

The chain has TRBV19 and TRBJ1-2, with 7 bases identical to TRBD1. Germline assignment: CDR1 LNHDA and CDR2 SQIVND (reference sequence). V trimming: 5 bases; J trimming: 5 bases; junction bases outside the gene matches: 8. This CDR3 is built from 14 residues. CDR3 in DNA: TGTGCCAGTAGTCCCCAGGACAGGATTTATGGCTACACCTTC. This translates into CASSPQDRIYGYTF.

This chain joins TRBV6-5 and TRBJ1-1; possible D gene TRBD1, 5 bases. CDR1 and CDR2 (germline): MNHEY, SVGAGI. The length of the CDR3 is 14 residues. Trimming pared 2 bases from V and 1 base from J, leaving 8 bases between. The CDR3 DNA reads as TGTGCCAGCAGTTACGGGACTCAGAACACTGAAGCTTTCTTT. It translates to CASSYGTQNTEAFF.

The chain joins TRBV9 to TRBJ2-1; 8 bases align to TRBD2. This CDR3 has 16 amino acids. After removal of 3 bases from V and 6 bases from J, the junction contained 11 bases not matched to a gene. CDR1 is SGDLS, CDR2 YYNGEE, per germline. The CDR3 region has the DNA TGTGCCAGCAGCGGTACCGGGACTAGAGCCTTCAATGAGCAGTTCTTC. Translation: CASSGTGTRAFNEQFF.

V and J are TRBV5-1 and TRBJ2-7; 7 nucleotides match TRBD1. The CDR3 is made up of 13 amino acids. Germline V gene sequence: CDR1 SGHRS, CDR2 YFSETQ. The J segment lost 2 bases and the V segment lost 4 bases, leaving 3 bases of the junction unmatched. In DNA form, the CDR3 reads TGCGCCAGCAGCAGGGACAGCCCCTACGAGCAGTACTTC. Translating it yields CASSRDSPYEQYF.

This clone was counted between two and nine times. This sequence joins TRBV19 and TRBJ1-1; the D is unclear. The CDR3 is 15 residues long. Per germline, CDR1 LNHDA and CDR2 SQIVND (reference sequence). Between the trimmed V and J ends, which lost 6 bases and 8 bases, there was a span of 22 bases. The CDR3 spells CASRPLVGKRSEAFF. DNA for the CDR3: TGTGCCAGTAGGCCCTTGGTAGGGAAGCGGTCCGAAGCTTTCTTT.

The chain combines TRBV7-9 with TRBJ2-5; 11 nucleotides agree with TRBD1. CDR1 is SEHNR and CDR2 is FQNEAQ in the germline V gene (reference sequence). Trimming took 5 bases from V and 5 from J; bases not matched to a gene: 10. The length of the CDR3 is 16 residues. CDR3 loop: CASSQLPGQGEETQYF. The CDR3 DNA reads TGTGCCAGCAGCCAATTACCGGGACAGGGGGAGGAGACCCAGTACTTC.

The genes are TRBV25-1 and TRBJ1-2, with 7 nucleotides matching TRBD1. The V gene end was trimmed by 4 bases and the J gene end by 5 bases; junction bases not matched to a gene: 4. The CDR3 loop spans 13 amino acids. Germline lookup yields CDR1 MGHDK and CDR2 SYGVNS. Here the CDR3 DNA reads TGTGCCAGCAGTGGGCAGGGGGTTTATGGCTACACCTTC. As protein: CASSGQGVYGYTF.

The V call is TRBV11-2, the J call TRBJ2-7; D is undetermined. Germline V gene sequence: CDR1 SGHAT, CDR2 FQNNGV. The CDR3 runs 14 residues. V was shortened by 5 bases and J by 4 bases, with 15 bases between the two germline ends. The CDR3 nucleotides read TGTGCCAGCAGCCAATCAGGTCTAGGGTACGAGCAGTACTTC. Amino acids: CASSQSGLGYEQYF. The variable domain in full, completed from reference TRBV11-2 and TRBJ2-7, reads EAGVAQSPRYKIIEKRQSVAFWCNPISGHATLYWYQQILGQGPKLLIQFQNNGVVDDSQLPKDRFSAERLKGVDSTLKIQPAKLEDSAVYLCASSQSGLGYEQYFGPGTRLTVT.

The rearrangement uses TRBV27 and TRBJ1-5; perhaps TRBD1 as D (6 bases). The CDR3 length is 14 residues. Germline V lookup: CDR1 MNHEY, CDR2 SMNVEV (reference sequence). V was shortened by 3 bases and J by 3 bases, with 9 bases between the two germline ends. This CDR3 is CASSLKGDNQPQHF. CDR3 nucleotide sequence: TGTGCCAGCAGTTTGAAGGGGGACAATCAGCCCCAGCATTTT.

The rearrangement uses TRBV7-8 and TRBJ2-5; TRBD1 matches 9 bases. Germline V gene sequence: CDR1 SGHVS, CDR2 FQNEAQ. CDR3 length: 15 amino acids. The V and J ends lost 5 bases and 5 bases, in that order; junction bases with no gene match: 9. CDR3: CASSLTGTGLETQYF. The CDR3 DNA follows: TGTGCCAGCAGCCTTACCGGGACAGGGCTGGAGACCCAGTACTTC.

V usage is TRBV6-5 and J usage is TRBJ1-1; maybe TRBD1 (5 bases). Germline V lookup: CDR1 MNHEY, CDR2 SVGAGI. The CDR3 sequence is 15 residues long. V was cut by 8 bases and J by 1 base, with 17 bases left in between. CDR3 amino acids: CASSRSGPANTEAFF. CDR3 nucleotide sequence: TGTGCCAGCTCGAGGTCGGGACCTGCGAACACTGAAGCTTTCTTT.

The sample holds one count of this clone. The chain is built from TRBV6-1 and TRBJ1-1; 7 positions match TRBD1. The CDR3 contains 15 residues. CDR1 is MNHNS and CDR2 is SASEGT in the germline V gene. V shed 5 bases, J shed 3 bases, and the junction held 9 bases outside the gene matches. CDR3 nucleotide sequence: TGTGCCAGCAGTCCAACCGGGACAGTTTACACTGAAGCTTTCTTT. Amino acid sequence: CASSPTGTVYTEAFF.

V gene TRBV12-3 or TRBV12-4 combines with J gene TRBJ1-1; D not resolved. The length of the CDR3 is 11 residues. Deletions cut 10 bases from V and 7 bases from J, with 13 bases between. The DNA of the CDR3 is TGTGCCATAAGCGCTAAAAGTGAAGCTTTCTTT. Encoded protein: CAISAKSEAFF.

The chain carries TRBV19 and TRBJ1-2; D unclear. Trimming took 3 bases from V and 3 from J, leaving 11 bases between them. Germline-derived CDR1 and CDR2 are LNHDA and SQIVND (reference sequence). The CDR3 contains 14 residues. CDR3 protein: CASSMPDTYYGYTF. Here the CDR3 DNA reads TGTGCCAGTAGTATGCCGGATACTTACTATGGCTACACCTTC. Combining the CDR3 with reference TRBV19 and TRBJ1-2 gives the whole variable domain DGGITQSPKYLFRKEGQNVTLSCEQNLNHDAMYWYRQDPGQGLRLIYYSQIVNDFQKGDIAEGYSVSREKKESFPLTVTSAQKNPTAFYLCASSMPDTYYGYTFGSGTRLTVV.

This chain joins TRBV9 and TRBJ1-1, with a possible D match to TRBD1 (5 bases). The CDR3 runs 14 residues. The V end was cut by 3 bases, the J end by 0 bases, with 9 bases between. Germline CDR1 is SGDLS and CDR2 is YYNGEE. In DNA form, the CDR3 reads TGTGCCAGCAGCGAGAGGGGAATGAACACTGAAGCTTTCTTT. It codes for CASSERGMNTEAFF.

CDR3 sequence: CSVLTDPTNEKLFF. The DNA of the CDR3 is TGCAGCGTTTTGACAGACCCAACTAATGAAAAACTGTTTTTT. The chain uses TRBV29-1 and TRBJ1-4, with D perhaps matching TRBD1 (5 bases). CDR3 size: 14 residues. V lost 5 bases to trimming and J lost 0 bases, with 10 bases between them. CDR1 and CDR2 (germline): SQVTM, ANQGSEA.

V and J are TRBV7-9 and TRBJ1-6, with unresolved D. The CDR3 runs to 13 residues. V was clipped by 0 bases and J by 8 bases, with 5 bases between them. Germline CDR1 SEHNR, CDR2 FQNEAQ (reference sequence). The CDR3 nucleotides are TGTGCCAGCAGCTTAGCTAGGGATTCACCCCTCCACTTT. Protein: CASSLARDSPLHF.

The rearrangement joins TRBV9 to TRBJ2-7; D is unresolved. The germline V and J ends were trimmed by 0 bases and 3 bases, with 10 bases remaining between them. CDR3 length equals 14 residues. Per the germline V gene, CDR1 is SGDLS and CDR2 is YYNGEE. CDR3 sequence: CASSVALGHYEQYF. CDR3 nucleotides: TGTGCCAGCAGCGTAGCTTTGGGCCACTACGAGCAGTACTTC.

This chain connects TRBV4-1 to TRBJ2-1, with 9 bases aligning to TRBD2. J lost 6 bases, V lost 3 bases, and 6 bases had no gene match. Per germline, CDR1 MGHRA and CDR2 YSYEKL. The CDR3 is made up of 15 amino acids. The CDR3 region has the DNA TGCGCCAGCAGCCAGATAGCGGGAGAGCTCAATGAGCAGTTCTTC. Encoded protein: CASSQIAGELNEQFF.

This clone appeared a single time. V is TRBV6-4 and J is TRBJ1-3; D uncertain. The length of the CDR3 is 13 residues. Germline-derived CDR1 and CDR2 are MRHNA and SNTAGT. Trimming cost V 4 bases and J 0 bases, with 4 bases left between them. In nucleotides, the CDR3 is TGTGCCAGCAGTGCAGGCTCTGGAAACACCATATATTTT. Amino acid sequence: CASSAGSGNTIYF.

As concerns this clone: Different DNA sequences within this sample yield the same CDR3. The rearrangement links TRBV7-9 to TRBJ2-7; D is unresolved. Between the trimmed V and J ends, which lost 2 bases and 0 bases, there was a span of 2 bases. This CDR3 spans 12 amino acids. Germline V gene lookup returns CDR1 SEHNR and CDR2 FQNEAQ (reference sequence). For the CDR3, the DNA is TGTGCCAGCAGCTTAAGCTCCTACGAGCAGTACTTC. Translation: CASSLSSYEQYF.

The chain recombines TRBV5-1 with TRBJ2-4; D is undetermined. The CDR3 has 15 residues. Germline CDR1 reads SGHRS; CDR2 reads YFSETQ. V was trimmed by 3 bases and J by 2 bases, leaving 12 bases between them. The CDR3 coding sequence is TGCGCCAGCAGCTCGGACCAAAGATCCAAAAACATTCAGTACTTC. Its translation: CASSSDQRSKNIQYF.

This rearrangement joins TRBV6-6 to TRBJ1-3; D is undetermined. The V gene lost 1 base and the J gene lost 1 base, with 8 bases spanning the gap. Germline V gene sequence: CDR1 MNHNY, CDR2 SVGAGI (reference sequence). The CDR3 sequence is 15 residues long. CDR3 sequence reads: CASSYFEGSGNTIYF. DNA of the CDR3: TGTGCCAGCAGTTACTTTGAGGGATCTGGAAACACCATATATTTT.

The chain has TRBV2 and TRBJ1-2; the match to TRBD1 covers 7 bases. V dropped 4 bases and J dropped 8; count of bases not matched to a gene: 10. Germline CDR1 and CDR2: SNHLY and FYNNEI. This CDR3 contains 14 residues. In DNA, the CDR3 is TGTGCCAGCAGTGCGCAGGGGGAGGGCAGGGGCTACACCTTC. Translation: CASSAQGEGRGYTF. Full variable domain (rest looked up from reference TRBV2 and TRBJ1-2): EPEVTQTPSHQVTQMGQEVILRCVPISNHLYFYWYRQILGQKVEFLVSFYNNEISEKSEIFDDQFSVERPDGSNFTLKIRSTKLEDSAMYFCASSAQGEGRGYTFGSGTRLTVV.

This clone was observed a single time. This chain connects TRBV28 to TRBJ1-5; D not certain. This CDR3 comprises 15 residues. Trimming left V 6 bases short and J 5 bases short, with 17 bases between. Germline values: CDR1 MDHEN, CDR2 SYDVKM. This chain's CDR3 is CASSPLLGSDQPQHF. The CDR3 DNA reads TGTGCCAGCAGCCCCTTGCTGGGATCGGATCAGCCCCAGCATTTT.

The chain has TRBV6-6 and TRBJ1-2, with 7 bases aligning to TRBD1. The CDR3 consists of 13 residues. Germline CDR1 MNHNY, CDR2 SVGAGI (reference sequence). After removal of 6 bases from V and 4 bases from J, the junction contained 5 bases not matched to a gene. Here the CDR3 reads CASRTGQFYGYTF. The CDR3 DNA sequence: TGTGCCAGCAGGACGGGACAGTTCTATGGCTACACCTTC.

The rearrangement joins TRBV4-1 to TRBJ2-7; a weak D match, TRBD1 (5 bases). CDR1 and CDR2 (germline): MGHRA, YSYEKL. V was clipped by 5 bases and J by 5 bases, with 16 bases between them. CDR3 size: 14 residues. The CDR3 is CASSATGQLDEQYF. DNA for the CDR3: TGCGCCAGCAGCGCAACAGGCCAGCTCGACGAGCAGTACTTC.